This T cell receptor (beta chain) was obtained from a study of T cell responses to AZD1222 COVID-19 vaccine. The CDR3 extends over 18 amino acids. Germline CDR1 reads SNHLY; CDR2 reads FYNNEI. V was shortened by 4 bases and J by 8 bases, with 26 bases between the two germline ends. Produced via immunoSEQ multiplex PCR; TCRdb's table is partial and in-frame only. Among under 200,000 clones listed, 75% to 90% were seen once. This sequence originates from an adult in good health. Sequencing used peripheral blood, obtained on day 0 of MenACWY control vaccination. The chain combines TRBV2 with TRBJ2-2; unclear D gene. The CDR3 sequence: CASSATLPSDTGRGELFF. CDR3 bases: TGTGCCAGCAGTGCAACACTCCCATCCGACACCGGTAGAGGGGAGCTGTTTTTT.